A selection of T cell receptor beta chains follows, all from one sample in a study of blood T cell repertoires in COVID-19. The table came from immunoSEQ multiplex PCR; TCRdb's copy has only in-frame clones and leaves some out. The table lists over 150,000 clones, under 95% of them singletons. Sequenced sample: peripheral blood. The receptors come from a man aged 18 to 29 with COVID-19, enrolled during active disease. Both conserved end residues are part of each CDR3. The D gene is left open where the match is weak. Clone size, where shown, is once, few, many, or a class for clones that have expanded.

>few|TRBJ2-7|.|TRBV27
CASSPGRDSYEQYF
TGTGCCAGCAGTCCAGGACGGGATTCCTACGAGCAGTACTTC
>.|TRBJ2-2|TRBD1|TRBV9
CASSVRGQSNTGELFF
TGTGCCAGCAGCGTAAGGGGACAGAGTAACACCGGGGAGCTGTTTTTT
>.|TRBJ1-2|.|TRBV24-1
CATSSGDYGYTF
TGTGCCACCAGCTCAGGGGACTATGGCTACACCTTC
>.|TRBJ2-7|TRBD2|TRBV6-5
CASSYAGTTSYEQYF
TGTGCCAGCAGTTACGCCGGGACTACCTCCTACGAGCAGTACTTC
>.|TRBJ2-2|.|TRBV7-3
CASSRIGDGELFF
TGTGCCAGCAGCCGCATAGGGGACGGGGAGCTGTTTTTT
>few|TRBJ1-5|.|TRBV5-1
CASSIDSPNQPQHF
TGCGCCAGCAGCATTGACAGTCCCAATCAGCCCCAGCATTTT
>.|TRBJ2-1|TRBD2|TRBV9
CASGTSGSNEQFF
TGTGCCAGTGGGACTAGCGGGAGCAATGAGCAGTTCTTC
>.|TRBJ2-1|.|TRBV9
CASSAQGYNEQFF
TGTGCCAGCAGCGCACAGGGATACAATGAGCAGTTCTTC
>.|TRBJ2-3|TRBD2|TRBV2
CASSERGVDTQYF
TGTGCCAGCAGTGAACGGGGGGTGGATACGCAGTATTTT
>.|TRBJ2-7|TRBD1|TRBV27
CASSLKTTGREQYF
TGTGCCAGCAGTTTAAAAACGACAGGGCGAGAGCAGTACTTC
>.|TRBJ1-2|.|TRBV5-1
CASSLVSGYYGYTF
TGCGCCAGCAGCTTGGTATCAGGGTACTATGGCTACACCTTC
>.|TRBJ1-2|TRBD1|TRBV19
CASSIAGQVAGYTF
TGTGCCAGTAGTATCGCGGGACAGGTGGCTGGCTACACCTTC
>.|TRBJ2-7|.|TRBV4-3
CASSQDGHRASYEQYF
TGCGCCAGCAGCCAAGACGGGCACAGGGCCTCCTACGAGCAGTACTTC
>.|TRBJ2-2|TRBD1|TRBV6-6
CASRGTGGRGTGELFF
TGTGCCAGCAGGGGGACAGGGGGCCGAGGCACCGGGGAGCTGTTTTTT
>once|TRBJ2-3|TRBD1|TRBV23-1
CASSDRGISTDTQYF
TGCGCCAGCAGTGACAGGGGGATTAGCACAGATACGCAGTATTTT
>.|TRBJ2-1|TRBD2|TRBV24-1
CATSEPESGLAGSYNEQFF
TGTGCCACCAGTGAACCCGAATCTGGACTAGCGGGATCCTACAATGAGCAGTTCTTC
>.|TRBJ1-6|.|TRBV27
CASSLPGSPLHF
TGTGCCAGCAGTTTACCGGGTTCACCCCTCCACTTT
>.|TRBJ2-7|TRBD1|TRBV7-9
CASSSTGGSSYEQYF
TGTGCCAGCAGCTCGACAGGGGGGAGCTCCTACGAGCAGTACTTC
>.|TRBJ1-1|.|TRBV7-9
CASTKRGIRDTEAFF
TGTGCCAGCACCAAAAGGGGGATTCGGGACACTGAAGCTTTCTTT
>.|TRBJ1-2|.|TRBV20-1
CSAPTGVGYTF
TGCAGTGCCCCGACGGGGGTAGGCTACACCTTC
>.|TRBJ2-1|TRBD1|TRBV28
CASRARGQPYNEQFF
TGTGCCAGCAGAGCTAGGGGGCAGCCCTACAATGAGCAGTTCTTC
>.|TRBJ1-1|.|TRBV28
CASRLVITNTEAFF
TGTGCCAGCAGACTCGTCATAACGAACACTGAAGCTTTCTTT
>.|TRBJ2-7|.|TRBV6-6
CASRATVYEQYF
TGTGCCAGCAGAGCTACAGTGTACGAGCAGTACTTC